The entry that follows covers one TCR beta chain sequence. Its antigen is unknown. CDR3 size: 12 residues. Germline V CDR1 and CDR2: MGHDK, SYGVNS. Trimming stripped 0 bases from V and 10 bases from J, with 9 bases between. The data derive from a study of T cells in localized non-small cell lung cancer. Broader study findings: Clonality of T cells reached its maximum in uninvolved adjacent lung, surpassing tumor.

Libraries were prepared by immunoSEQ multiplex PCR; TCRdb keeps only in-frame clonotypes and omits some of them. This sample yields around 78,000 clones, of which 88% are seen a single time; more than 20% belongs to the top ten. The sequence derives from a woman aged 40-69 years with stage I squamous cell lung carcinoma. Specimen: peripheral blood, collected before any cancer treatment. The chain combines TRBV25-1 with TRBJ1-1, with D unresolved. The CDR3 DNA sequence: TGTGCCAGCAGTGAATATGGGCCGAGAGCTTTCTTT. Its protein product is CASSEYGPRAFF.